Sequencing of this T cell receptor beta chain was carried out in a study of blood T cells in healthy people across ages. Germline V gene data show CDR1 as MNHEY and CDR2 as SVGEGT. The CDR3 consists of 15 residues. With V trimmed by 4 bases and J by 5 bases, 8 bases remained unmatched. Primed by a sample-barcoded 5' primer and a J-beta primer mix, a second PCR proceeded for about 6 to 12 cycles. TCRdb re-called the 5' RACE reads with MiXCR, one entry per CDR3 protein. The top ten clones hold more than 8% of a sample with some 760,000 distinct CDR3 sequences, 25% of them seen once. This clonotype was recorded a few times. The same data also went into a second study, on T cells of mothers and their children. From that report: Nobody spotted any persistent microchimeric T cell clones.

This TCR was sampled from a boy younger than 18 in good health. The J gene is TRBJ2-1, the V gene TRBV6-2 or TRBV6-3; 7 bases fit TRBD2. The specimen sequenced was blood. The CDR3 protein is CASSFRRESHNEQFF. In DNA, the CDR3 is TGTGCCAGCAGTTTTCGGCGGGAGTCCCACAATGAGCAGTTCTTC.